The rows below give T cell receptor beta chains drawn from one sample of a study of a mutant IDH1 vaccine in newly diagnosed glioma. No antigen has been identified for these receptors. Some clones are missing from TCRdb's copy, which holds only in-frame ones; the method was immunoSEQ multiplex PCR. The table has roughly 36,000 clones, approximately 90% seen once. Sequencing was performed on PBMCs, taken from a glioma patient whose treatment included an IDH1 peptide vaccine. These receptors were collected from a man aged 40-49 years with glioma. Both conserved end residues are part of each CDR3. Each record gives: V gene, clone size, J gene, D gene, CDR3 DNA, CDR3 protein. A D gene is named only where the DNA matches it firmly. The size field is filled for only some rows; it gives once, few, many or a size class.

TRBV28,NA,TRBJ2-7,TRBD2,TGTGCCAGCAGTTTATGGTCCCCCGCGGGGGGTAGCGAGCAGTACTTC,CASSLWSPAGGSEQYF
TRBV7-9,once,TRBJ2-1,TRBD2,TGTGCCAGCAGCTTATCTGGGGGGACTAGCTCCTACAATGAGCAGTTCTTC,CASSLSGGTSSYNEQFF
TRBV1,few,TRBJ1-3,NA,TGCACCAGCAGCCAAGGATGCGGAGGAAACACCATATATTTT,CTSSQGCGGNTIYF
TRBV15,once,TRBJ2-7,TRBD1,TGTGCCACCAGCAGAGCGGACAGGGGATCCGAGCAGTACTTC,CATSRADRGSEQYF
TRBV11-3,NA,TRBJ2-6,NA,TGTGCCAGCAGCTCCTCCGACCCTGGGGCCAACGTCCTGACTTTC,CASSSSDPGANVLTF
TRBV28,NA,TRBJ1-6,NA,TGTGCCAGCAGTCTGTACAGAAATTCACCCCTCCACTTT,CASSLYRNSPLHF
TRBV19,NA,TRBJ2-1,TRBD2,TGTGCCAGCGGGACTAGCGGGGGCCTAAGCTCCTACAATGAGCAGTTCTTC,CASGTSGGLSSYNEQFF
TRBV6-5,NA,TRBJ1-2,NA,TGTGCCAGCACCCCATCTCTCTGGTTGGGATACACCTTC,CASTPSLWLGYTF
TRBV5-4,NA,TRBJ1-2,NA,TGTGCCAGCAGCCGTGGAGACAGCTATGGCTACACCTTC,CASSRGDSYGYTF
TRBV2,NA,TRBJ1-3,TRBD1,TGTGCCAGCAGTGAGTTCTGGACAGGGGGCGGAAACACCATATATTTT,CASSEFWTGGGNTIYF
TRBV7-8,once,TRBJ2-7,NA,TGTGCCAGCAGCTTAGGAGGGGGGAGGGGCTACGAGCAGTACTTC,CASSLGGGRGYEQYF
TRBV5-1,NA,TRBJ2-2,NA,TGCGCCAGCAGCTTGGTTCTAGTAGCGGCAAACACCGGGGAGCTGTTTTTT,CASSLVLVAANTGELFF
TRBV10-1,NA,TRBJ1-1,TRBD1,TGCGCCAGCAGTTATACTATAGACAGGGGGCCGACTGAAGCTTTCTTT,CASSYTIDRGPTEAFF
TRBV5-6,NA,TRBJ2-3,NA,TGTGCCAGCAGCTTGGCCGGAGATACGCAGTATTTT,CASSLAGDTQYF
TRBV9,NA,TRBJ1-1,TRBD1,TGTGCCAGCAGCGCTGGACAGGGTCGCATGAACACTGAAGCTTTCTTT,CASSAGQGRMNTEAFF
TRBV27,few,TRBJ2-7,NA,TGTGCCAGCAGGGCCACTACGCGCCGCGAGCAGTACTTC,CASRATTRREQYF
TRBV5-4,NA,TRBJ2-7,NA,TGTGCCAGCAGCTCAACGGGCAGCAGCGAGCAGTACTTC,CASSSTGSSEQYF
TRBV6-5,once,TRBJ2-7,NA,TGTGCCAGCAGACCCCAGGGTTTGGCCTACGAGCAGTACTTC,CASRPQGLAYEQYF
TRBV7-9,once,TRBJ2-3,TRBD2,TGTGCCAGCAGCCTGACTAGCGGGCTAACAGATACGCAGTATTTT,CASSLTSGLTDTQYF
TRBV27,once,TRBJ2-1,TRBD1,TGTGCCAGCAGTTTCATACAGGGGTCGCATGAGCAGTTCTTC,CASSFIQGSHEQFF
TRBV7-9,once,TRBJ1-4,NA,TGTGCCAGCAGCTCCCCCTCGGGGGGCAGTTATGAAAAACTGTTTTTT,CASSSPSGGSYEKLFF
TRBV7-2,NA,TRBJ2-7,NA,TGTGCCAGCAGCCGGTCCATCGTGGGCGAGCAGTACTTC,CASSRSIVGEQYF
TRBV11-3,NA,TRBJ1-1,NA,TGTGCCAGCAGCTTAGTCTCCTACACTGAAGCTTTCTTT,CASSLVSYTEAFF
TRBV5-4,once,TRBJ2-7,TRBD2,TGTGCCAGCAGCCCGGCTAGCGGGAGCTCCTACGAGCAGTACTTC,CASSPASGSSYEQYF
TRBV7-2,NA,TRBJ1-5,NA,TGTGCCAGCAGCTTAGGGCAGGGCGGGCAGCCCCAGCATTTT,CASSLGQGGQPQHF
TRBV2,NA,TRBJ1-1,NA,TGTGCCAGCAGTGATCGGGGGGGCACTGAAGCTTTCTTT,CASSDRGGTEAFF
TRBV7-9,NA,TRBJ2-6,NA,TGTGCCAGCAGCTTAGACGCGAGACCCTCTGGGGCCAACGTCCTGACTTTC,CASSLDARPSGANVLTF
TRBV10-3,NA,TRBJ1-1,NA,TGTGCCATCAGGATGACAGTGAACACTGAAGCTTTCTTT,CAIRMTVNTEAFF
TRBV28,NA,TRBJ1-4,NA,TGTGCCAGCAGTGAAAGGGGGTTTTTGAGAGAAAAACTGTTTTTT,CASSERGFLREKLFF
TRBV6-4,NA,TRBJ2-2,NA,TGTGCCAGCAGTGAGGACGACACCGGGGAGCTGTTTTTT,CASSEDDTGELFF
TRBV7-8,NA,TRBJ2-1,NA,TGTGCCAGCAGCCTCACCGGGTCGATCGAATCAAATGAGCAGTTCTTC,CASSLTGSIESNEQFF
TRBV2,NA,TRBJ2-5,NA,TGTGCCAGCAGTCGCCGGGACCGCAAAGAGACCCAGTACTTC,CASSRRDRKETQYF
TRBV18,NA,TRBJ1-3,TRBD1,TGTGCCAGCTCACCTTCGACAGGGCCGAGCTCTGGAAACACCATATATTTT,CASSPSTGPSSGNTIYF
TRBV5-4,NA,TRBJ1-5,NA,TGTGCCAGCAGCTTGGGAGGGGTGAGGGGGAATCAGCCCCAGCATTTT,CASSLGGVRGNQPQHF
TRBV6-1,NA,TRBJ2-2,NA,TGTGCCAGCAGTCCCCGGGGGTGGAGGTCCGGGGAGCTGTTTTTT,CASSPRGWRSGELFF
TRBV4-2,NA,TRBJ1-2,NA,TGTGCCAGCAGCCAAGACGTAAATAACTATGGCTACACCTTC,CASSQDVNNYGYTF